The sequence of this T cell receptor (beta chain) was determined in a study of cytomegalovirus exposure and HLA in healthy donors. Study context: Genotyping of 430 or so donors showed that over 65% belonged to the Caucasian-associated ancestry cluster.

V dropped 2 bases and J dropped 4; count of bases not matched to a gene: 6. Per germline, CDR1 MNHEY and CDR2 SVGAGI. The CDR3 runs 16 residues. General study points: 87-base-pair reads could not separate some V segments, including TRBV6-2 and TRBV6-3.

Vbeta (60) and Jbeta (13) primers were used in the PCR. TCRdb's table, derived via immunoSEQ multiplex PCR, lists solely in-frame clones and lacks some. The sample shows 150,000 to 200,000 clones, about 10% of them seen only once. Worth noting for this clone: As yet, its antigen is unknown.

This sequence was found in a woman aged 25 to 39 in good health and CMV-seropositive. The sequencing sample was made of PBMCs. V usage is TRBV6-5 and J usage is TRBJ1-4; the match to TRBD1 covers 8 bases. The CDR3 spells CASSYTQQGGNEKLFF. CDR3 in DNA: TGTGCCAGCAGTTACACCCAACAGGGGGGTAATGAAAAACTGTTTTTT.